Listed here are 5 T cell receptor beta chains from one sample, sequenced in a study of T cells in Graves' hyperthyroidism and ophthalmopathy. Amplification of TCR beta CDR3 regions was performed using RNA transcripts as template. Researchers ran a first-round RT-PCR on the TCR CDR3 using the HTBI primer set. From the multiplex PCR reads, TCRdb called clonotypes with MiXCR, one entry per CDR3 protein. This table has a few hundred thousand distinct CDR3 sequences, 15% to 18% appearing once. The source material was blood. These receptor sequences come from a woman aged 25-40 years with Graves' hyperthyroidism.

This clonotype was seen a handful of times. Here the CDR3 DNA reads TGTGCCATCAGCGACAGGTCCTATAATTCACCCCTCCACTTT. It yields the protein CAISDRSYNSPLHF. This chain links TRBV10-3 with TRBJ1-6; weak D call: TRBD1 (6 bases). This CDR3 has 14 amino acids. With 6 bases removed from V and 1 base from J, the gap between germline ends came to 7 bases. In germline, CDR1 is ENHRY, CDR2 SYGVKD.

The V call is TRBV5-1, the J call TRBJ2-2; 8 bases agree with TRBD2. The trim removed 2 bases at V and 2 bases at J, leaving 8 bases unmatched. The CDR3 sequence is 17 residues long. Germline CDR1 reads SGHRS; CDR2 reads YFSETQ. Here the CDR3 reads CASSFQVAGLNTGELFF. The CDR3 DNA reads TGCGCCAGCAGCTTTCAAGTAGCGGGACTAAACACCGGGGAGCTGTTTTTT.

This clonotype was counted only a few times. A much larger clone is a single base away; this may be a read error. This chain connects TRBV3-1 to TRBJ2-2, with D hard to call. The CDR3 is made up of 14 amino acids. V was cut by 4 bases and J by 6 bases, with 12 bases left in between. Germline values: CDR1 LGHDT, CDR2 YNNKEL (reference sequence). This CDR3 is CASSREAAAGELFF. The CDR3 coding sequence is TGTGCCAGCAGCCGAGAGGCAGCCGCCGGGGAGCTGTTTTTT. Together with reference TRBV3-1 and TRBJ2-2, the CDR3 gives the full variable domain: DTAVSQTPKYLVTQMGNDKSIKCEQNLGHDTMYWYKQDSKKFLKIMFSYNNKELIINETVPNRFSPKSPDKAHLNLHINSLELGDSAVYFCASSREAAAGELFFGEGSRLTVL.

This clonotype was counted ten times or more. A read error may account for a junction end that differs from germline. The chain couples TRBV20-1 to TRBJ2-3; D is possibly TRBD2 (6 bases). The CDR3 loop spans 13 amino acids. From germline, CDR1 is DFQATT and CDR2 SNEGSKA (reference sequence). CDR3 residues: CSARGTSTDTQYF. The CDR3 DNA sequence: TGCAGTGCCAGAGGGACTAGCACAGATACGCAGTATTTT.

The V gene is TRBV7-8, the J gene TRBJ2-7; 9 bases agree with TRBD1. CDR3 length: 17 amino acids. The V gene's germline CDR1 is SGHVS and CDR2 FQNEAQ. Trimming removed 9 bases from V and 6 bases from J; junction bases left unmatched: 21. The CDR3 DNA sequence: TGTGCCAGTAGTATCTCGCCCACGGGACAGGGAACCGGCGAGCAGTACTTC. This gives the protein CASSISPTGQGTGEQYF.